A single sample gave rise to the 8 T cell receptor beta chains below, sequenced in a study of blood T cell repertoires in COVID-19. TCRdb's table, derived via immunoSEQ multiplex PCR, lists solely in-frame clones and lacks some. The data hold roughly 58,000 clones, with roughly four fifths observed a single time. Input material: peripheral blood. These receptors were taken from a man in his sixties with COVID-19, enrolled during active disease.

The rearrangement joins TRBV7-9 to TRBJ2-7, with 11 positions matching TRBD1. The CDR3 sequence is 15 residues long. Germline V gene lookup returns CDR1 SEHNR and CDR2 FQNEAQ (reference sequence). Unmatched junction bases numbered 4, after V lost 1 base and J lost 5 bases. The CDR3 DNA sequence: TGTGCCAGCAGCTTAGGTTGGGACAGGGGGGACGAGCAGTACTTC. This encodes CASSLGWDRGDEQYF.

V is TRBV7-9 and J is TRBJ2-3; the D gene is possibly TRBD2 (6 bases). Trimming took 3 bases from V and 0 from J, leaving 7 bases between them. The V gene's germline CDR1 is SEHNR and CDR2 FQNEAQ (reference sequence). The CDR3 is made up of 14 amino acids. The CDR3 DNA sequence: TGTGCCAGCAGCTTTGGGAGGAGCACAGATACGCAGTATTTT. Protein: CASSFGRSTDTQYF.

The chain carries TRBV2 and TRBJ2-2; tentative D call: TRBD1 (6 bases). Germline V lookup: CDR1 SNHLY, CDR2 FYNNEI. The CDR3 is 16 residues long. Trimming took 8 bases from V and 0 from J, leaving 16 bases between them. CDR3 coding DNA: TGTGCCAGCCGAAGCCGGGACAACGCGAACACCGGGGAGCTGTTTTTT. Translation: CASRSRDNANTGELFF.

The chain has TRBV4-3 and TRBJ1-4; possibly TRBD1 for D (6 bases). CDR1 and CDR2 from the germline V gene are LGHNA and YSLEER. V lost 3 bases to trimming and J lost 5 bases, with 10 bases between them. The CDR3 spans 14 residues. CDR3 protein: CASSQAGQNEKLFF. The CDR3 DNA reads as TGCGCCAGCAGCCAGGCTGGACAGAATGAAAAACTGTTTTTT.

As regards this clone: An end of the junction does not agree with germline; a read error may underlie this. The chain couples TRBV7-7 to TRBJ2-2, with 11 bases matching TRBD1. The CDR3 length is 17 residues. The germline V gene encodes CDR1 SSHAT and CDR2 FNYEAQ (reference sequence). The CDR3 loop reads CASRKQSGQGETGELFF. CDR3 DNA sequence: TGTGCTAGCAGGAAACAATCGGGACAGGGGGAAACCGGGGAGCTGTTTTTT.

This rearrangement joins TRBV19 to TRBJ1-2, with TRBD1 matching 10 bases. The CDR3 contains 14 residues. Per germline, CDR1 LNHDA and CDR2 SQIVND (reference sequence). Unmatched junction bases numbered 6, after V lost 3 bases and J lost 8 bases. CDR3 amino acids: CASSIDRGRRGYTF. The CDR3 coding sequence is TGTGCCAGTAGTATCGACAGGGGGCGAAGAGGCTACACCTTC.

The CDR3 DNA reads TGTGCCAGCAGCTTAGGCGGGCCGAACACCGGGGAGCTGTTTTTT. The encoded protein is CASSLGGPNTGELFF. V gene TRBV7-3 combines with J gene TRBJ2-2, with a tentative D call TRBD2 (5 bases). The CDR3 has 15 residues. V lost 2 bases to trimming and J lost 0 bases, with 7 bases between them. Germline CDR1 is SGHTA and CDR2 is FQGTGA.

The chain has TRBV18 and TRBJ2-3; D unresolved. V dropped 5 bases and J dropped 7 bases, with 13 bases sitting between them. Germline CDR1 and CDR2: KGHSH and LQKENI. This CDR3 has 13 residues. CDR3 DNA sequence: TGTGCCAGCTCAGACAAGACGAAAAATACGCAGTATTTT. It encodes CASSDKTKNTQYF.